This T cell receptor (beta chain) was retrieved from a study of blood T cell repertoires in COVID-19. TCRdb's table, derived via immunoSEQ multiplex PCR, lists solely in-frame clones and lacks some. The repertoire consists of 150,000 to 200,000 clones, with more than 80% occurring once and the leading ten covering roughly 12%. Germline-derived CDR1 and CDR2 are MNHEY and SMNVEV (reference sequence). V was pared by 5 bases and J by 6 bases, with 5 bases of the junction left unmatched. The CDR3 consists of 14 residues. Sequenced input: PBMCs or T cells enriched from blood (not recorded which). The origin of this receptor is a man aged 45 to 65 who had recovered from COVID-19. V usage is TRBV27 and J usage is TRBJ1-5, with 9 bases fitting TRBD1. CDR3 amino acids: CASSTRQGGQPQHF. The CDR3, as DNA: TGTGCCAGCAGTACCCGACAGGGGGGTCAGCCCCAGCATTTT.